The T cell receptor (beta chain) under discussion was sequenced for a study of blood T cell repertoires in COVID-19. Across the study: From the United States, Italy and Spain came samples of acute and convalescent COVID-19. T cells, B-cell-depleted T cells, or PBMCs provided the cDNA or gDNA that served as material.

V was cut by 1 base and J by 0 bases, with 7 bases left in between. The germline CDR1 and CDR2 sequences are SGHRS and YFSETQ. CDR3 length: 15 residues. Original processing notes: Amplified reference gene primers provided the basis for estimating nucleated cell counts. The method was immunoSEQ multiplex PCR; TCRdb's version includes in-frame clones alone and lacks a portion of them. Clone size and V and J calls were adopted from that table, with D and trimming inferred from the DNA. The data hold tens of thousands of clones, with roughly 87% observed a single time. The TCR was taken from a man between 45 and 60 years old with COVID-19, enrolled during active disease. The material sequenced was peripheral blood. The chain uses TRBV5-1 and TRBJ1-4; D is uncertain. The CDR3: CASSLSGPTNEKLFF. The CDR3 nucleotides are TGCGCCAGCAGCTTGTCTGGCCCAACTAATGAAAAACTGTTTTTT.